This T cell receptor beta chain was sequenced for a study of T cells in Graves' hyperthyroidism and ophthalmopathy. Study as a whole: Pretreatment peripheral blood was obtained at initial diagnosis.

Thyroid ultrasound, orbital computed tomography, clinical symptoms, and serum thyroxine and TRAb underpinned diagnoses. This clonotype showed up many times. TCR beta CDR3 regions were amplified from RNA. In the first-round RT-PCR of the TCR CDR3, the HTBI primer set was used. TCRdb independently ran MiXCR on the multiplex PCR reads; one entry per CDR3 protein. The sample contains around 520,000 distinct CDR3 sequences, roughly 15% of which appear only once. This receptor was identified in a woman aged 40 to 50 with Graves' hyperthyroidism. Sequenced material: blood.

CDR3 in amino acids: CASSLGEASGHYEQYF. The CDR3 DNA is TGTGCCAGCAGCCTCGGGGAGGCTAGCGGGCATTACGAGCAGTACTTC. The chain is built from TRBV2 and TRBJ2-7; 8 nucleotides agree with TRBD2. Germline lookup yields CDR1 SNHLY and CDR2 FYNNEI. The junction had 14 bases not matched to a gene; V was cut back by 6 bases and J by 4 bases. The CDR3 runs 16 residues.